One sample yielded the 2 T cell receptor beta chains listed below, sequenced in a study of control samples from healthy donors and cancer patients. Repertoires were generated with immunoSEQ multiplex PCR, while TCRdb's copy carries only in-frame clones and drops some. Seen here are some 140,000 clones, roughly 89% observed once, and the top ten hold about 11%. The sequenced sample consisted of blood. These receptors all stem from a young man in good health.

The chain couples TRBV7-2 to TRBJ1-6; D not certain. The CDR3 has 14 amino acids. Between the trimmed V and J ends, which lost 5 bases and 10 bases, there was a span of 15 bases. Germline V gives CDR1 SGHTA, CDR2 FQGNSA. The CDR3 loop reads CASSHGALGSPLHF. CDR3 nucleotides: TGTGCCAGCAGCCATGGAGCGCTAGGCTCACCCCTCCACTTT.

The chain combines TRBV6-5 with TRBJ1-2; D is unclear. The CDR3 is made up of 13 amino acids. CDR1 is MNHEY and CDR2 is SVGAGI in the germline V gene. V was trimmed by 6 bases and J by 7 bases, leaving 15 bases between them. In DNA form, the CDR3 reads TGTGCCAGCAGACTCCGGGAGACTAGTGGCTACACCTTC. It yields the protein CASRLRETSGYTF.